This TCR beta chain originates from a study of cytomegalovirus exposure and HLA in healthy donors. 13 Jbeta primers and 60 Vbeta primers were used for the PCR. Generated by immunoSEQ multiplex PCR, the TCRdb table keeps only in-frame clones and is missing some. Its listing shows tens of thousands of clones. The CDR3 runs to 14 residues. Germline trimming cut 6 bases from V and 7 bases from J; bases unmatched to any gene: 6. Germline V CDR1 and CDR2: MNHNY, SVGAGI (reference sequence). All donors participated as healthy donors of bone marrow. This rearrangement joins TRBV6-6 to TRBJ2-7; TRBD2 matches at 13 bases. Sequenced sample: PBMCs. The sequence derives from a woman aged 40 to 49 in good health and CMV-seronegative. Here the CDR3 reads CASRGLAGRGEQYF. In DNA form, the CDR3 reads TGTGCCAGCAGGGGACTAGCGGGACGAGGGGAGCAGTACTTC.